Listed below are T cell receptor beta chains from one sample, sequenced in a study of T cells in Graves' hyperthyroidism and ophthalmopathy. TCRdb ran MiXCR on the multiplex PCR reads and lists one entry per CDR3 protein. The sample includes 390,000 or so distinct CDR3 sequences, about 15% of them seen just once. Material for sequencing was blood. These receptor sequences come from a man between 18 and 29 years old with Graves' ophthalmopathy. CDR3s include the opening cysteine and the closing phenylalanine or tryptophan. Each record gives: J gene, clone size, V gene, D gene, CDR3 DNA, CDR3 protein. A D gene is named only where the DNA matches it firmly. Size is omitted from some rows. Given values are once, few, many or a class for expanded clones.

>TRBJ2-1|once|TRBV19|TRBD2
TGTGCCAGTAGTATTGCCCTAGCGGGAGGGCCTAGGAATGAGCAGTTCTTC
CASSIALAGGPRNEQFF
>TRBJ1-1|many|TRBV24-1|TRBD1
TGTGCCACCAGTGATGCCGGACAGGGGAGGAGAGCTTTCTTT
CATSDAGQGRRAFF
>TRBJ2-2|many|TRBV5-1|NA
TGCGCCAGCAGCTCCCGGCGGCCAGGTAGCGCGGATAAAACCGGGGAGCTGTTTTTT
CASSSRRPGSADKTGELFF
>TRBJ2-7|many|TRBV6-1|NA
TGTGCCAGCAGTGAAGGGCCTCTTTCCTACGAGCAGTACTTC
CASSEGPLSYEQYF
>TRBJ1-3|few|TRBV24-1|NA
TGTGCCACCAATGATGGGGATGGAAACACCATATATTTT
CATNDGDGNTIYF
>TRBJ2-2|many|TRBV7-7|NA
TGTGCTAGCAGCATGACAGGGAACACCGGGGAGCTGTTTTTT
CASSMTGNTGELFF
>TRBJ1-5|many|TRBV20-1|NA
TGCAGTGCTAGAGTTCTCGGAGATAGCAATCAGCCCCAGCATTTT
CSARVLGDSNQPQHF
>TRBJ2-5|many|TRBV3-1|NA
TGTGCCAGCAGCCAAGAAATGGTTCTCCAAGAGACCCAGTACTTC
CASSQEMVLQETQYF
>TRBJ2-7|many|TRBV29-1|NA
TGCAGCGTTGAAGGGGCGGACAGCTCCTACGAGCAGTACTTC
CSVEGADSSYEQYF
>TRBJ2-3|many|TRBV7-3|NA
TGTGCCAGCAGCTCGGTGGGAAACACAGATACGCAGTATTTT
CASSSVGNTDTQYF
>TRBJ2-2|many|TRBV12-3/TRBV12-4|TRBD1
TGTGCCAGCAGCGGACAGGGAAATGGCGGGGAGCTGTTTTTT
CASSGQGNGGELFF
>TRBJ1-2|many|TRBV12-3/TRBV12-4|NA
TGTGCCAGCAGTTTACTGCCACAGACATACTACACCTTC
CASSLLPQTYYTF
>TRBJ2-1|few|TRBV2|NA
TGTGTCAGCAGTACTGATGACAATGAGCAGTTCTTC
CVSSTDDNEQFF
>TRBJ2-7|many|TRBV27|NA
TGTGCCAGCGCACCTCGGGCGAGGACAATCGAATACGAGCAGTACTTC
CASAPRARTIEYEQYF
>TRBJ2-1|few|TRBV7-3|TRBD2
TGTGCCAGCAGCTCCGGGGGGGGGGTTAATAGGAATGAGCAGTTCTTC
CASSSGGGVNRNEQFF
>TRBJ2-3|NA|TRBV7-9|NA
TGTGCCAGCAGCCTAGAACAGGGAAACACAGATACGCAGTATTTT
CASSLEQGNTDTQYF
>TRBJ2-1|few|TRBV19|NA
TGTGCCAGTAGATCGGGAGCCTCCTACAATGAGCAGTTCTTC
CASRSGASYNEQFF
>TRBJ1-6|many|TRBV27|NA
TGTGCCAGCAGTTTAACGGCGACAGGCCTTAATTCACCCCTCCACTTT
CASSLTATGLNSPLHF
>TRBJ1-2|many|TRBV11-3|NA
TGTGCCAGCAGCCTCAGGGGAGGGCAGGCTGGCTACACCTTC
CASSLRGGQAGYTF
>TRBJ2-5|many|TRBV6-1|NA
TGTGCCAGCAGTGGTGATATCTCCGAGGAGACCCAGTACTTC
CASSGDISEETQYF